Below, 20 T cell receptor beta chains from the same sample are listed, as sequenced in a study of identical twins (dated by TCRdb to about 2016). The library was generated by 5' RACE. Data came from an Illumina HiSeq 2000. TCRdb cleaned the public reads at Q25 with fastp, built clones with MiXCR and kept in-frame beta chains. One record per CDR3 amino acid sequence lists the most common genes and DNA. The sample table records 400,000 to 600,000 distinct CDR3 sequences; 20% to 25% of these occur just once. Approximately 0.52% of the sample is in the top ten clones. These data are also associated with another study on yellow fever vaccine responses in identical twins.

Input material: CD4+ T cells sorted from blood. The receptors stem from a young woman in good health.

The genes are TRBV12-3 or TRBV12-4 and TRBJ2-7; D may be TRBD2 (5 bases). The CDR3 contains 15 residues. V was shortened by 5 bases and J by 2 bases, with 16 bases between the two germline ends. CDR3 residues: CASSPLARVPYEQYF. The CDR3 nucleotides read TGTGCCAGCAGTCCCCTAGCCCGAGTCCCCTACGAGCAGTACTTC.

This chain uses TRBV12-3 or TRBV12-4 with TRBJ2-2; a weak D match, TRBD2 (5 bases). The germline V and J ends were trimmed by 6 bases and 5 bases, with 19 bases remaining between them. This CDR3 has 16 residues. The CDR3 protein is CASSPRSSYGTGELFF. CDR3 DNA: TGTGCCAGCAGCCCACGTTCTAGCTATGGAACCGGGGAGCTGTTTTTT.

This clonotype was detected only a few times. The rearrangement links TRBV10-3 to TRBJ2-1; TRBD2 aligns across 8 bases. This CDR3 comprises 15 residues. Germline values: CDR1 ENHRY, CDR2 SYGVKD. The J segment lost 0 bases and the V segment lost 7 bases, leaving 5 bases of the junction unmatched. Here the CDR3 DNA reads TGTGCCATCAATCGGGGGGGCGACTCCTACAATGAGCAGTTCTTC. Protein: CAINRGGDSYNEQFF.

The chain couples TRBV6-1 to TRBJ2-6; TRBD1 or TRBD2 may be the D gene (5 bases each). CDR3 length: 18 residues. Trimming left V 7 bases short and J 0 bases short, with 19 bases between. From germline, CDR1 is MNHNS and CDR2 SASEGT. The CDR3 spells CASNRGVALSSGANVLTF. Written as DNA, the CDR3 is TGTGCCAGCAACAGAGGGGTAGCTCTCTCCTCTGGGGCCAACGTCCTGACTTTC.

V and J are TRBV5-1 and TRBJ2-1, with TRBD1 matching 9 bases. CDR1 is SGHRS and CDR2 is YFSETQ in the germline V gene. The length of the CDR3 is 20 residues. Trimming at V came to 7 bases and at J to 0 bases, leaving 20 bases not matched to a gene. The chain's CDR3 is CASQSRRTGEIDGSYNEQFF. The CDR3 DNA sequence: TGCGCCAGCCAGTCCCGGAGGACAGGGGAGATTGACGGCTCCTACAATGAGCAGTTCTTC.

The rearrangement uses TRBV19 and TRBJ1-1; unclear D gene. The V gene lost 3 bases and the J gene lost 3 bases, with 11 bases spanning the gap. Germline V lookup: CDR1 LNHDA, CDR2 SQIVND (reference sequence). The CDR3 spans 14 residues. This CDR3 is CASSIPGSYTEAFF. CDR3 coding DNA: TGTGCCAGTAGTATCCCGGGTAGCTACACTGAAGCTTTCTTT.

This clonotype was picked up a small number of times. CDR3 bases: TGTGCCACCAGTGCCCTAACGACAAGGGGTAGCAATCAGCCCCAGCATTTT. It encodes CATSALTTRGSNQPQHF. The chain is built from TRBV24-1 and TRBJ1-5; D is perhaps TRBD1 (5 bases). The CDR3 has 17 amino acids. The ends were cut back, 5 bases at V and 0 bases at J, with 16 bases in the middle. The V gene's germline CDR1 is KGHDR and CDR2 SFDVKD.

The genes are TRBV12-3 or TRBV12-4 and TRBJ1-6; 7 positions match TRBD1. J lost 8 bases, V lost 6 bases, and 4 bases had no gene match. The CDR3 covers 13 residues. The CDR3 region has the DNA TGTGCCAGCAGACCCGGGACAGATTCACCCCTCCACTTT. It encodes CASRPGTDSPLHF.

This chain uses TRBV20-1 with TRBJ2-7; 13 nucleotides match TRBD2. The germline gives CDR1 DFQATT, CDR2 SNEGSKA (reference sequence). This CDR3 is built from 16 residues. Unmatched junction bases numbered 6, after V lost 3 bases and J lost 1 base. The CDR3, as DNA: TGCAGTGCTAGCCCCCTACTAGCGGGAGGGTCCTACGAGCAGTACTTC. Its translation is CSASPLLAGGSYEQYF.

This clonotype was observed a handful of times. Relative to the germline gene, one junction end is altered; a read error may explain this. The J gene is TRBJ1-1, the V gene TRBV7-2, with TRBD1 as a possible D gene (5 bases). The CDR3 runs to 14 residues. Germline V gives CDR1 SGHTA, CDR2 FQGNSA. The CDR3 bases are TGTGCCAGCAGGTTAGGGGTGGTGAACACTGAAGCTTTCTTT. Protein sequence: CASRLGVVNTEAFF.

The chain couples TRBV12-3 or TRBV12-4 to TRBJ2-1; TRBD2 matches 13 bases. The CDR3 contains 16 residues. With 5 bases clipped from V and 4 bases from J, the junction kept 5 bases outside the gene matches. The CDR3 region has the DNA TGTGCCAGCAGTCCCACTAGCGGGGGGGGGTACAATGAGCAGTTCTTC. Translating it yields CASSPTSGGGYNEQFF.

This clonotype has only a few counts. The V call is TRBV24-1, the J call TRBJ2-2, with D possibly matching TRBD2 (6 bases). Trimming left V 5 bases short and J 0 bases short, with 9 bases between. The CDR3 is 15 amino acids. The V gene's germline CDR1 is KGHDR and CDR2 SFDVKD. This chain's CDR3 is CATSVGTSNTGELFF. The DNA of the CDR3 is TGTGCCACCAGTGTAGGGACTTCGAACACCGGGGAGCTGTTTTTT.

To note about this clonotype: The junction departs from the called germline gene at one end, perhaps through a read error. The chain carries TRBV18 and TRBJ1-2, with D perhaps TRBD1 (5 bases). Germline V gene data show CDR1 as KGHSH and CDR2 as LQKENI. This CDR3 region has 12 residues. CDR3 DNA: TGTGCCAGCTCATCCAAAACGACAGCCCCCGGCTTC. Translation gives CASSSKTTAPGF.

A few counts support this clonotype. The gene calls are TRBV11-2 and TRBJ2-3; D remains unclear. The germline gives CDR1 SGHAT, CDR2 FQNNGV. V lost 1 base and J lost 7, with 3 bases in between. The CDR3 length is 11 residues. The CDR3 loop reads CASSLANTQYF. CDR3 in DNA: TGTGCCAGCAGCTTAGCGAATACGCAGTATTTT. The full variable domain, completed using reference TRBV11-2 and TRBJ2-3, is EAGVAQSPRYKIIEKRQSVAFWCNPISGHATLYWYQQILGQGPKLLIQFQNNGVVDDSQLPKDRFSAERLKGVDSTLKIQPAKLEDSAVYLCASSLANTQYFGPGTRLTVL.

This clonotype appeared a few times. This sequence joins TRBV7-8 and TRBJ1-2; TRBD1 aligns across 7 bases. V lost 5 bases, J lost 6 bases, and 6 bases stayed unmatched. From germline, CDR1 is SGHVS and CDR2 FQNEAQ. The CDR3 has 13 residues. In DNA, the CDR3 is TGTGCCAGCAGCACCGACAGGGCCCATGGCTACACCTTC. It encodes CASSTDRAHGYTF.

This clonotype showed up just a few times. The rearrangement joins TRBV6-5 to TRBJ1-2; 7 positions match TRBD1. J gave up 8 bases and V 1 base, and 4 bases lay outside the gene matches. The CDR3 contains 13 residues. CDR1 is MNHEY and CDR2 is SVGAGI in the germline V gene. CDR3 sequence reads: CASSYWGQSGYTF. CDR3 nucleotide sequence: TGTGCCAGCAGTTACTGGGGACAGTCGGGCTACACCTTC.

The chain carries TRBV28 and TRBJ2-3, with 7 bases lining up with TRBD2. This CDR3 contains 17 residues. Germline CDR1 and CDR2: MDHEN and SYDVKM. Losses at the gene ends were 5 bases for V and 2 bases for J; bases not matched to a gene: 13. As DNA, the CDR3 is TGTGCCAGCAGTCTATCCCGTTGGGGGGGGTCCACAGATACGCAGTATTTT. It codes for CASSLSRWGGSTDTQYF.

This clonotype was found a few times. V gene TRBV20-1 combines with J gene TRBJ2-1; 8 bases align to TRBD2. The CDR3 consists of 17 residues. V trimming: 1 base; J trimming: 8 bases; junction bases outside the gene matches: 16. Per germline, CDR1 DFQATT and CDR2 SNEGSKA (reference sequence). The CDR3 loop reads CSARGASPGLGVYEQFF. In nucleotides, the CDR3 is TGCAGTGCTAGAGGGGCATCTCCGGGACTAGGTGTCTATGAGCAGTTCTTC.

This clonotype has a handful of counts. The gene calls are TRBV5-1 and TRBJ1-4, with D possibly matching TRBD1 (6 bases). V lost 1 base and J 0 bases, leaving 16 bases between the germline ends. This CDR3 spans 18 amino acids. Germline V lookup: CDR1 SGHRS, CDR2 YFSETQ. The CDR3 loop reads CASSLNQGPLATNEKLFF. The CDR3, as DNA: TGCGCCAGCAGCTTGAACCAGGGGCCCTTAGCAACTAATGAAAAACTGTTTTTT.

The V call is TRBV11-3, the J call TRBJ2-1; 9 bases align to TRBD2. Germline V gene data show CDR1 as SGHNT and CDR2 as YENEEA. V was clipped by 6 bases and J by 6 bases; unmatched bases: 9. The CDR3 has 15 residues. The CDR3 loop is CASSSPGLATNEQFF. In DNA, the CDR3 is TGTGCCAGCAGTTCTCCGGGACTAGCAACCAATGAGCAGTTCTTC. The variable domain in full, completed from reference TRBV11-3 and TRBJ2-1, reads EAGVVQSPRYKIIEKKQPVAFWCNPISGHNTLYWYLQNLGQGPELLIRYENEEAVDDSQLPKDRFSAERLKGVDSTLKIQPAELGDSAVYLCASSSPGLATNEQFFGPGTRLTVL.